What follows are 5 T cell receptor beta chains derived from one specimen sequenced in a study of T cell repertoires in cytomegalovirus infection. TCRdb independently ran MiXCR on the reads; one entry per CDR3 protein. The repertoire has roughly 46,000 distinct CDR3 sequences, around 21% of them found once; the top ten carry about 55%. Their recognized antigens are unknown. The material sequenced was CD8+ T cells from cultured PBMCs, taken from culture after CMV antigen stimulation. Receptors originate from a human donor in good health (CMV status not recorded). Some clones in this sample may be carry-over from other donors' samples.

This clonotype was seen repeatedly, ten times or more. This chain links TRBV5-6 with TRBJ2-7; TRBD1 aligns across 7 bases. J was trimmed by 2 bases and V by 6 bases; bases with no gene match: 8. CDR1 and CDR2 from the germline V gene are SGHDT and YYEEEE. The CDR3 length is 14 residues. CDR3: CASMSQGSAYEQYF. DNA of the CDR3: TGTGCCAGCATGTCACAGGGGAGTGCCTACGAGCAGTACTTC. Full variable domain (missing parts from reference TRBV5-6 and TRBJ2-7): DAGVTQSPTHLIKTRGQQVTLRCSPKSGHDTVSWYQQALGQGPQFIFQYYEEEERQRGNFPDRFSGHQFPNYSSELNVNALLLGDSALYLCASMSQGSAYEQYFGPGTRLTVT.

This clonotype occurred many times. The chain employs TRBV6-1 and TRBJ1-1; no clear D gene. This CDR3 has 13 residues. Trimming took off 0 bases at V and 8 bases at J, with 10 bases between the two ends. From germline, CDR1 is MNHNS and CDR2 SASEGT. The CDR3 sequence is CASSEAPLREAFF. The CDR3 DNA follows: TGTGCCAGCAGTGAAGCGCCCCTCAGGGAAGCTTTCTTT.

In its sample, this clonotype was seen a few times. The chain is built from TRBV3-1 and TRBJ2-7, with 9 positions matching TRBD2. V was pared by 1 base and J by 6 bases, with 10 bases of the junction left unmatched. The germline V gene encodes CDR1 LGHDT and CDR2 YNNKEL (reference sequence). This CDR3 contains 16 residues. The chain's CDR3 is CASSQVGRAGGSEQYF. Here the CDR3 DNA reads TGTGCCAGCAGCCAAGTTGGTCGAGCGGGAGGTAGCGAGCAGTACTTC.

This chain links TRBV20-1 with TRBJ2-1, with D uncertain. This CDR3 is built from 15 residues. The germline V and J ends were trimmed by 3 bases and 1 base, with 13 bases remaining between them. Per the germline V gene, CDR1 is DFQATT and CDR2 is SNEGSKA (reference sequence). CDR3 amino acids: CSARLLSRSYNEQFF. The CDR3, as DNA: TGCAGTGCTAGGTTGCTAAGCCGTTCCTACAATGAGCAGTTCTTC.

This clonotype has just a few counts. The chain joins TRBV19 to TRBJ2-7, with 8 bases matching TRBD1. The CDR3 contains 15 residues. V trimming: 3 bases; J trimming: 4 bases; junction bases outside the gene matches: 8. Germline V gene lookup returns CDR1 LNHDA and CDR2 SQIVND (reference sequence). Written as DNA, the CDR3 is TGTGCCAGTAGTATCGGTACCCAGGGGGCTTACGAGCAGTACTTC. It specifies CASSIGTQGAYEQYF.